This passage covers 29 T cell receptor beta chains from one sample sequenced in a study of brain T cells in children with intractable seizures. Time point noted: blood from clinic visit 5 months post-surgery; TSC patient then seizure free. The repertoire was sequenced with immunoSEQ multiplex PCR; TCRdb's copy has only in-frame clones and lacks some. The sample has around 340,000 clones, over 85% seen once; the top ten hold roughly 5.8%. The sequenced sample was peripheral blood, obtained 4 to 5 months after surgery. These receptors all come from a boy younger than two with tuberous sclerosis and intractable seizures.

Only a few counts were recorded for this clone. This chain joins TRBV19 and TRBJ1-5; a possible D gene is TRBD1 (5 bases). The CDR3 length is 18 residues. V shed 5 bases and J shed 0 bases, with 20 bases lying between them. CDR1 and CDR2 from the germline V gene are LNHDA and SQIVND (reference sequence). The chain's CDR3 is CASSVLTAGADSNQPQHF. CDR3 bases: TGTGCCAGTAGTGTACTTACCGCCGGGGCCGATAGCAATCAGCCCCAGCATTTT.

This clone was observed a few times. The sample has other DNA sequences that encode this CDR3 too. The chain combines TRBV6-5 with TRBJ1-2, with D uncertain. This CDR3 comprises 13 residues. Trimming removed 0 bases from V and 5 bases from J, with 7 bases in between. The germline V gene encodes CDR1 MNHEY and CDR2 SVGAGI. CDR3 loop: CASSYSAEYGYTF. As DNA, the CDR3 is TGTGCCAGCAGTTACTCAGCCGAGTATGGCTACACCTTC.

The gene calls are TRBV20-1 and TRBJ2-7; D possibly corresponds to TRBD2 (6 bases). Germline CDR1 reads DFQATT; CDR2 reads SNEGSKA (reference sequence). The CDR3 is 11 amino acids. CDR3 loop: CSLRGTYEQYF. The CDR3 DNA reads TGCAGCCTCCGGGGGACCTACGAGCAGTACTTC.

The rearrangement links TRBV16 to TRBJ1-2; 8 nucleotides align to TRBD1. The CDR3 spans 14 residues. Germline V gene lookup returns CDR1 KGHSY and CDR2 FQNENV. V lost 4 bases and J lost 3; bases outside the gene matches: 4. Written as DNA, the CDR3 is TGTGCCAGCAGCCCCCAGGGGGCCGACTATGGCTACACCTTC. Translated, it gives CASSPQGADYGYTF. The full variable domain, with the rest looked up from reference TRBV16 and TRBJ1-2, is GEEVAQTPKHLVRGEGQKAKLYCAPIKGHSYVFWYQQVLKNEFKFLISFQNENVFDETGMPKERFSAKCLPNSPCSLEIQATKLEDSAVYFCASSPQGADYGYTFGSGTRLTVV.

The chain is built from TRBV19 and TRBJ1-2; no firm D call. Between the trimmed V and J ends, which lost 3 bases and 3 bases, there was a span of 11 bases. CDR1 is LNHDA and CDR2 is SQIVND in the germline V gene (reference sequence). The CDR3 spans 14 residues. CDR3 in amino acids: CASSIVEPDYGYTF. The DNA for the CDR3 is TGTGCCAGTAGTATCGTAGAGCCAGACTATGGCTACACCTTC. The variable domain in full, with the rest retrieved from reference TRBV19 and TRBJ1-2, is DGGITQSPKYLFRKEGQNVTLSCEQNLNHDAMYWYRQDPGQGLRLIYYSQIVNDFQKGDIAEGYSVSREKKESFPLTVTSAQKNPTAFYLCASSIVEPDYGYTFGSGTRLTVV.

This chain joins TRBV27 and TRBJ1-5; tentatively, D is TRBD1 (6 bases). Trimming cost V 4 bases and J 5 bases, with 12 bases left between them. This CDR3 region has 14 residues. CDR1 is MNHEY and CDR2 is SMNVEV in the germline V gene (reference sequence). For the CDR3, the DNA is TGTGCCAGCAGTTGGGGGCCCCATGATCAGCCCCAGCATTTT. Translation gives CASSWGPHDQPQHF.

This rearrangement joins TRBV4-1 to TRBJ2-7; 11 bases are shared with TRBD1. The germline V gene has CDR1 MGHRA and CDR2 YSYEKL. J was trimmed by 3 bases and V by 1 base; bases with no gene match: 5. This CDR3 contains 16 residues. In DNA, the CDR3 is TGCGCCAGCAGCCAAGCTGGGACAGGGGGTGACTACGAGCAGTACTTC. It specifies CASSQAGTGGDYEQYF.

This sequence joins TRBV4-1 and TRBJ2-3; TRBD2 agrees at 9 bases. The CDR3 covers 15 residues. V shed 2 bases, J shed 2 bases, and the junction held 2 bases outside the gene matches. Germline lookup yields CDR1 MGHRA and CDR2 YSYEKL. The CDR3 coding sequence is TGCGCCAGCAGCCAACTAGCGGGGACCACAGATACGCAGTATTTT. The encoded protein is CASSQLAGTTDTQYF.

The CDR3 sequence: CASSMAPAGYTF. The CDR3 DNA reads TGTGCCAGTAGTATGGCCCCCGCGGGCTACACCTTC. The rearrangement joins TRBV19 to TRBJ1-2; D not certain. This CDR3 has 12 residues. Germline V gene data show CDR1 as LNHDA and CDR2 as SQIVND (reference sequence). Trimming removed 3 bases at V and 8 bases at J, with 10 bases between.

This rearrangement joins TRBV27 to TRBJ2-7; D is possibly TRBD1 (6 bases). Trimming stripped 2 bases from V and 3 bases from J, with 11 bases between. Germline V gene sequence: CDR1 MNHEY, CDR2 SMNVEV (reference sequence). The CDR3 extends over 14 amino acids. DNA of the CDR3: TGTGCCAGCAGTTTAAGTGGCAGGGGCTACGAGCAGTACTTC. This gives the protein CASSLSGRGYEQYF.

The chain joins TRBV28 to TRBJ1-2; D is unclear. V shed 1 base and J shed 6 bases, with 9 bases lying between them. The germline V gene has CDR1 MDHEN and CDR2 SYDVKM. CDR3 length: 13 amino acids. The CDR3 sequence is CASSLSFENGYTF. CDR3 coding DNA: TGTGCCAGCAGTTTATCCTTTGAGAATGGCTACACCTTC.

The chain has TRBV19 and TRBJ2-3; 7 positions match TRBD2. The CDR3 sequence is 15 residues long. Unmatched junction bases numbered 10, after V lost 5 bases and J lost 5 bases. Germline values: CDR1 LNHDA, CDR2 SQIVND (reference sequence). For the CDR3, the DNA is TGTGCCAGTAGTTGGACTAGGGAGGGAAGAGATACGCAGTATTTT. This codes for CASSWTREGRDTQYF.

A few counts support this clone. The chain has TRBV19 and TRBJ2-7; D is unclear. The V end lost 3 bases, the J end lost 2 bases, and 11 bases lay between the germline ends. There are 14 residues in the CDR3. CDR1 is LNHDA, CDR2 SQIVND, per germline (reference sequence). CDR3: CASSIGSNTYEQYF. The DNA of the CDR3 is TGTGCCAGTAGTATCGGATCCAACACCTACGAGCAGTACTTC.

The gene calls are TRBV24-1 and TRBJ1-2; 9 nucleotides line up with TRBD1. The CDR3 sequence is 14 residues long. Per germline, CDR1 KGHDR and CDR2 SFDVKD. The V segment lost 4 bases and the J segment 6 bases; nucleotides outside the gene matches: 5. CDR3 amino acids: CATSEGTGGNGYTF. Here the CDR3 DNA reads TGTGCCACCAGTGAGGGTACAGGGGGCAATGGCTACACCTTC.

V and J are TRBV5-1 and TRBJ2-1, with a tentative D call TRBD2 (6 bases). Trimming cost V 5 bases and J 3 bases, with 12 bases left between them. Germline CDR1 reads SGHRS; CDR2 reads YFSETQ. CDR3 size: 14 residues. The CDR3 DNA reads TGCGCCAGCAGTGAACGGGGGAGCTACAATGAGCAGTTCTTC. Translated, it gives CASSERGSYNEQFF.

This chain uses TRBV4-2 with TRBJ2-7, with D perhaps matching TRBD1 (6 bases). The CDR3 runs 18 residues. Germline V gives CDR1 LGHNA, CDR2 YNFKEQ. The germline V and J ends were trimmed by 2 bases and 0 bases, with 20 bases remaining between them. The CDR3 reads CASSQPQSGTTSSYEQYF. The CDR3 coding sequence is TGTGCCAGCAGCCAACCCCAATCCGGGACAACTAGCTCCTACGAGCAGTACTTC.

The chain carries TRBV11-3 and TRBJ2-7; D remains unclear. Germline V CDR1 and CDR2: SGHNT, YENEEA. The ends were cut back, 5 bases at V and 4 bases at J, with 12 bases in the middle. This CDR3 comprises 13 residues. This CDR3 reads CASSPRLGYEQYF. The CDR3 DNA follows: TGTGCCAGCAGCCCACGGCTGGGATACGAGCAGTACTTC.

The chain uses TRBV7-2 and TRBJ2-1; D is undetermined. The germline V and J ends were trimmed by 6 bases and 3 bases, with 18 bases remaining between them. The CDR3 runs 16 residues. Germline CDR1 and CDR2: SGHTA and FQGNSA. The CDR3, as DNA: TGTGCCAGCAGTCAAAGAGAAGCCAAATACTACAATGAGCAGTTCTTC. This translates into CASSQREAKYYNEQFF.

The CDR3 reads CASSFGQGYNEQFF. CDR3 nucleotides: TGTGCCAGCAGCTTTGGACAGGGCTACAATGAGCAGTTCTTC. The genes are TRBV11-3 and TRBJ2-1, with 8 positions matching TRBD1. The CDR3 is made up of 14 amino acids. Germline V gives CDR1 SGHNT, CDR2 YENEEA. With 3 bases clipped from V and 3 bases from J, the junction kept 1 base outside the gene matches.

This clone was seen a single time. The rearrangement uses TRBV30 and TRBJ2-7; D is unclear. V was trimmed by 1 base and J by 1 base, leaving 14 bases between them. Germline values: CDR1 GTSNPN, CDR2 SVGIG (reference sequence). The CDR3 consists of 15 residues. The CDR3 is CAWSAYTGDSYEQYF. The CDR3 DNA sequence: TGTGCCTGGAGTGCCTACACCGGTGATTCCTACGAGCAGTACTTC.

This chain uses TRBV6-5 with TRBJ2-7, with TRBD2 matching 7 bases. There are 16 residues in the CDR3. The V gene end was trimmed by 3 bases and the J gene end by 1 base; junction bases not matched to a gene: 9. CDR1 is MNHEY and CDR2 is SVGAGI in the germline V gene. The CDR3 DNA reads as TGTGCCAGCAGTTATAGCCAGGGAGGGTGGTCCTACGAGCAGTACTTC. This translates into CASSYSQGGWSYEQYF.

This clone was recorded only once. This chain joins TRBV6-5 and TRBJ1-2, with D possibly matching TRBD1 (6 bases). Trimming left V 5 bases short and J 2 bases short, with 9 bases between. The CDR3 is 13 residues long. CDR1 and CDR2 (germline): MNHEY, SVGAGI. The CDR3: CASSTTGNYGYTF. CDR3 nucleotides: TGTGCCAGCAGTACAACAGGGAACTATGGCTACACCTTC.

The chain couples TRBV9 to TRBJ2-7; 7 bases are a match to TRBD2. The CDR3 sequence is 18 residues long. Germline-derived CDR1 and CDR2 are SGDLS and YYNGEE. Unmatched junction bases numbered 14, after V lost 2 bases and J lost 0 bases. The CDR3 here is CASSVDHNKAGPSYEQYF. The CDR3 nucleotides are TGTGCCAGCAGCGTTGATCACAACAAAGCGGGACCCTCCTACGAGCAGTACTTC.

The V call is TRBV11-3, the J call TRBJ2-1; TRBD2 matches at 11 bases. There are 20 residues in the CDR3. Germline CDR1 is SGHNT and CDR2 is YENEEA. V lost 1 base to trimming and J lost 1 base; unmatched junction nucleotides: 12. CDR3 amino acids: CASSLALTSGNLISYNEQFF. In DNA form, the CDR3 reads TGTGCCAGCAGCTTAGCGTTGACTAGCGGGAACCTTATTTCCTACAATGAGCAGTTCTTC.

The sample holds one count of this clone. V is TRBV9 and J is TRBJ2-1; TRBD2 agrees at 7 bases. CDR3 length: 14 amino acids. J was trimmed by 9 bases and V by 0 bases; bases with no gene match: 6. The germline V gene encodes CDR1 SGDLS and CDR2 YYNGEE. CDR3 loop: CASSVGVSSGEQFF. The CDR3 nucleotides read TGTGCCAGCAGCGTAGGGGTGTCTAGCGGTGAGCAGTTCTTC. Complete variable domain (other parts from reference TRBV9 and TRBJ2-1): DSGVTQTPKHLITATGQRVTLRCSPRSGDLSVYWYQQSLDQGLQFLIQYYNGEERAKGNILERFSAQQFPDLHSELNLSSLELGDSALYFCASSVGVSSGEQFFGPGTRLTVL.

As for this clone: Relative to the germline gene, one junction end is altered; a read error may explain this. The genes are TRBV5-5 and TRBJ2-7; 8 bases agree with TRBD1. The CDR3 contains 16 residues. The V gene's germline CDR1 is SGHKS and CDR2 YYEKEE (reference sequence). The CDR3 loop reads CASSFSLPGQAGLMDF. The CDR3 nucleotides are TGTGCCAGCAGCTTCTCCTTACCGGGACAGGCGGGTCTGATGGACTTC.

The chain is built from TRBV4-1 and TRBJ1-3, with D possibly being TRBD1 (6 bases). With 4 bases removed from V and 4 bases from J, the gap between germline ends came to 29 bases. The CDR3 spans 20 residues. Germline V gives CDR1 MGHRA, CDR2 YSYEKL. The chain's CDR3 is CASSLMPGHPSQIGGNTIYF. The CDR3 DNA reads as TGCGCCAGCAGCCTCATGCCGGGACACCCATCCCAAATAGGAGGAAACACCATATATTTT.

The table lists this clone with a count of one. V is TRBV5-4 and J is TRBJ2-2; 7 positions match TRBD1. Per germline, CDR1 SGHNT and CDR2 YYREEE (reference sequence). The CDR3 extends over 14 amino acids. The J segment lost 6 bases and the V segment lost 4 bases, leaving 6 bases of the junction unmatched. The CDR3 nucleotides read TGTGCCAGCAGCCCGACAGGGACAGCCGGGGAGCTGTTTTTT. It codes for CASSPTGTAGELFF.

J is TRBJ1-1 and V is TRBV2; possible D gene TRBD1, 5 bases. V dropped 0 bases and J dropped 8 bases, with 10 bases sitting between them. The CDR3 has 13 amino acids. Germline V gene data show CDR1 as SNHLY and CDR2 as FYNNEI. The CDR3 region is CASSEARGFEAFF. Written as DNA, the CDR3 is TGTGCCAGCAGTGAAGCTCGGGGGTTCGAAGCTTTCTTT. Full variable domain (outside the CDR3, taken from reference TRBV2 and TRBJ1-1): EPEVTQTPSHQVTQMGQEVILRCVPISNHLYFYWYRQILGQKVEFLVSFYNNEISEKSEIFDDQFSVERPDGSNFTLKIRSTKLEDSAMYFCASSEARGFEAFFGQGTRLTVV.